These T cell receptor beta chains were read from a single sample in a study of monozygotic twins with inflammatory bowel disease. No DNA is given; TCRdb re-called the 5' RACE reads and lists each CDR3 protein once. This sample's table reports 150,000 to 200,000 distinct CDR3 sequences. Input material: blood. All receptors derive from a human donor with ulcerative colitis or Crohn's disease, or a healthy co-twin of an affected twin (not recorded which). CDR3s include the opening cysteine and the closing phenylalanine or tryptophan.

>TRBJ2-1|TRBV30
CAWTGPKDEQFF
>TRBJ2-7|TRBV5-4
CASSLRNRDSSEQYF
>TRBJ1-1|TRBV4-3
CASSQEVPGANTEAFF
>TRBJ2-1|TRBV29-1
CSVGGLGVVNEQFF
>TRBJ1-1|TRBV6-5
CASSSRMTDGSGTEAFF
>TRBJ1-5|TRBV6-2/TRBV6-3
CASSSNRDQPQHF
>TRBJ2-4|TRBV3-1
CASRRAGGENIQYF
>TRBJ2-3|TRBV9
CASSAGTSGITDTQYF
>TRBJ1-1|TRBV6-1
CASSEPLGTAYTEAFF
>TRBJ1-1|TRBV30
CAWSPGTFRLGNTEAFF
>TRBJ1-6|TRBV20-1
CSARARTGANNSPLHF
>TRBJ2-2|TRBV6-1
CASSALASTGELFF
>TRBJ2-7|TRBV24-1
CATSDTRSGRDEQYF
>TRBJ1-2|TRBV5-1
CASSDRGGSLGLNYGYTF
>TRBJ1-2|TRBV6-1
CASSEAYGYTF
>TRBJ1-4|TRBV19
CATVSRDRGLEKLFF
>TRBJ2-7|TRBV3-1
CASSQEGGEQYF
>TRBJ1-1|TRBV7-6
CASSLDSWGTEAFF
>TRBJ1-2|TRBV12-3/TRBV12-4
CASSPSPLRGPGYTF
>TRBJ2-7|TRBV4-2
CASSQPEGGEQYF
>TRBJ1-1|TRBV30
CAWSVPKPEAFF
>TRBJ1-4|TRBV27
CASSLVPQGGEKLFF
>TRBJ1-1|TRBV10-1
CASSASQGGTEAFF